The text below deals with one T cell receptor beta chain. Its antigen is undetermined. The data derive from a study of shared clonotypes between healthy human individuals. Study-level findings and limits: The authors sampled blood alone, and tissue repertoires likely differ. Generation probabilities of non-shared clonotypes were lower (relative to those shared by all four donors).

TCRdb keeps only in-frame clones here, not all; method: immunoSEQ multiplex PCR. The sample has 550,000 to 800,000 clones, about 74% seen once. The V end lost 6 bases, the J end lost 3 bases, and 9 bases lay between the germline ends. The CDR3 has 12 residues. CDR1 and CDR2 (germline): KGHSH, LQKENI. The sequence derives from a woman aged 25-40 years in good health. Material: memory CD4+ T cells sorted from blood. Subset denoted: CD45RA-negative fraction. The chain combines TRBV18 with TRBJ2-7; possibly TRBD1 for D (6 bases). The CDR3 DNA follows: TGTGCCAGCTCCCTGGACAGCTACGAGCAGTACTTC. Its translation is CASSLDSYEQYF.